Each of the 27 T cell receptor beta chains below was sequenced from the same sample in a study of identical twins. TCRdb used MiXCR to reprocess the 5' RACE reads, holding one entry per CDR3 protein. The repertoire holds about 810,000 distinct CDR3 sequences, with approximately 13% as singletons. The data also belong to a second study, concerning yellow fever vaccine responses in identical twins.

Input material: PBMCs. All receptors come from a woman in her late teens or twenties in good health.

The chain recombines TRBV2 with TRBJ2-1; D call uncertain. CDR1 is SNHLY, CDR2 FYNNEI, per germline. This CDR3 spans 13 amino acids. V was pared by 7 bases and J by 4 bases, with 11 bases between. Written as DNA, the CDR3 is TGTGCCAGCAACGACGACTCATACAATGAGCAGTTCTTC. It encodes CASNDDSYNEQFF. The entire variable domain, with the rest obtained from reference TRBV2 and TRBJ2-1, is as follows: EPEVTQTPSHQVTQMGQEVILRCVPISNHLYFYWYRQILGQKVEFLVSFYNNEISEKSEIFDDQFSVERPDGSNFTLKIRSTKLEDSAMYFCASNDDSYNEQFFGPGTRLTVL.

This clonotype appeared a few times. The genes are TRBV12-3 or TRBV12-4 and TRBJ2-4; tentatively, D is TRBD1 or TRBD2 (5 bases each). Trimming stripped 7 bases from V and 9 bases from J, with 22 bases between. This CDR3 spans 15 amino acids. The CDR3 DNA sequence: TGTGCCAGCACCCAATCTGGGGGTCGGAGTGGCATTCAGTACTTC. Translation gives CASTQSGGRSGIQYF.

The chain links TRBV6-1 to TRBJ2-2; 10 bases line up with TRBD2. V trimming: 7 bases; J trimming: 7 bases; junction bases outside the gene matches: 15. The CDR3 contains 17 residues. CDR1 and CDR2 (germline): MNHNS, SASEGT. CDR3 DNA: TGTGCCAGCAAACTATTAGCGCAGCGGGGGGGCGTCGGGGAGCTGTTTTTT. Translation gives CASKLLAQRGGVGELFF.

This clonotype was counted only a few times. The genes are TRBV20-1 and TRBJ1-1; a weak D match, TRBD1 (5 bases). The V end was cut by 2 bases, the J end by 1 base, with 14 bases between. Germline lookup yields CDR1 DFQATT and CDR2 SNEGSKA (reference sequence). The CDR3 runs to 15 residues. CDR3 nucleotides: TGCAGTGCTAGATTGGGGGGGAATGGGAACACTGAAGCTTTCTTT. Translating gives CSARLGGNGNTEAFF.

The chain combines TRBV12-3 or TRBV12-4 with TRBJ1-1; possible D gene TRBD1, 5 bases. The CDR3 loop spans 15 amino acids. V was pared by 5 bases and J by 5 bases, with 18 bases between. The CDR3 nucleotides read TGTGCCAGCAGTCCACTGGACACCTCGGGGACTGAAGCTTTCTTT. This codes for CASSPLDTSGTEAFF.

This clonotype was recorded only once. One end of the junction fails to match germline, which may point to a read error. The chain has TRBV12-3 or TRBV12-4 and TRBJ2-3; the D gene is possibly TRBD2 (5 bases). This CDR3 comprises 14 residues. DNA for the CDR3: TGTGCCAGCAGTTTGCTGGGCGTCCGGGATACGCAGAATTTT. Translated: CASSLLGVRDTQNF.

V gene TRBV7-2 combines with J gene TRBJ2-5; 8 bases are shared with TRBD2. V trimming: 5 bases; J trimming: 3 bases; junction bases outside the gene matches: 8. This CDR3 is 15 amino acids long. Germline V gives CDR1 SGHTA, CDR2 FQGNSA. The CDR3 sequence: CASSHRAGVEETQYF. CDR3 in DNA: TGTGCCAGCAGCCACCGAGCGGGAGTTGAAGAGACCCAGTACTTC.

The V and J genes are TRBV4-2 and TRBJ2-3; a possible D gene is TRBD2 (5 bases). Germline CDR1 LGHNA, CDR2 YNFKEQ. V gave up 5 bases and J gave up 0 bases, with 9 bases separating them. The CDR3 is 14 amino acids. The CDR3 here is CASSVRGSTDTQYF. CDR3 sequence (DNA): TGTGCCAGCAGCGTACGGGGTAGCACAGATACGCAGTATTTT.

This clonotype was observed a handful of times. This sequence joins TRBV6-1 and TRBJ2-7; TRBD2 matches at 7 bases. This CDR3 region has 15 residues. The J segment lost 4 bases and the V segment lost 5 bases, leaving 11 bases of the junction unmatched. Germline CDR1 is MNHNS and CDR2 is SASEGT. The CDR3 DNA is TGTGCCAGCAGTCCTCTGGGGAGGGAGGGTTACGAGCAGTACGTC. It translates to CASSPLGREGYEQYV.

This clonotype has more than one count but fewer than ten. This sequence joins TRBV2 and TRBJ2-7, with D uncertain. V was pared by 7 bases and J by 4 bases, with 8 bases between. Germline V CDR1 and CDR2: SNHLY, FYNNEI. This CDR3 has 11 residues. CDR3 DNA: TGTGCCAGCATTAGGGAATACGAGCAGTACTTC. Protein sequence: CASIREYEQYF.

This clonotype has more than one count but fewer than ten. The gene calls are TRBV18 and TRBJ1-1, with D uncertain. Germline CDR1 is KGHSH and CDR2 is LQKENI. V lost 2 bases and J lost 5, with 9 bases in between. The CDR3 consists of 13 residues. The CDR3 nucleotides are TGTGCCAGCTCACCAATAACGGGGACTGAAGCTTTCTTT. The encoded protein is CASSPITGTEAFF.

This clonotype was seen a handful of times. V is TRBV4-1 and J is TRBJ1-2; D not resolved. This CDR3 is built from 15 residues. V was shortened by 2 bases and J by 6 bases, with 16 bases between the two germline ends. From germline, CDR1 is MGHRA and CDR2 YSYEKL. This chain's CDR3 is CASSQRERTSDGYTF. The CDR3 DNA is TGCGCCAGCAGCCAACGGGAACGGACTTCCGATGGCTACACCTTC.

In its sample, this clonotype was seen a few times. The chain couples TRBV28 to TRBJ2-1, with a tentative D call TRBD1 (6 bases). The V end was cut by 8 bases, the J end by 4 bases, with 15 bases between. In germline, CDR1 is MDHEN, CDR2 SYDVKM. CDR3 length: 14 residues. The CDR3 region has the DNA TGTGCCAGCGTGGGGGCGCGTCCGTACAATGAGCAGTTCTTC. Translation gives CASVGARPYNEQFF.

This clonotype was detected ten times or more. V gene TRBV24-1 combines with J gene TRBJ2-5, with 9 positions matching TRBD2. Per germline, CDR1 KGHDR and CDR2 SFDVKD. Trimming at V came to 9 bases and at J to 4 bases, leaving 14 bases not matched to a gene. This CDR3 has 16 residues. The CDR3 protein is CATSSVAGAGGETQYF. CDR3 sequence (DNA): TGTGCCACCTCTTCAGTAGCGGGAGCTGGAGGAGAGACCCAGTACTTC.

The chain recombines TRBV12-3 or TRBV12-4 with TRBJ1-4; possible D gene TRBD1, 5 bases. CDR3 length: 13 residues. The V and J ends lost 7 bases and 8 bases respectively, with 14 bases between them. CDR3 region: CASTRDLGEKLFF. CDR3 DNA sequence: TGTGCCAGCACCCGGGACCTCGGCGAAAAACTGTTTTTT.

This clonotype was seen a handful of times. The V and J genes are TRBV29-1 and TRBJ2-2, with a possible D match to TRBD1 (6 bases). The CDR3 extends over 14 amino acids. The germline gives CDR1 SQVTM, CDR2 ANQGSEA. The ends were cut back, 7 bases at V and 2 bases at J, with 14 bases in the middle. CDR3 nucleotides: TGCAGCGCCCTCCCGGACAGAAACACCGGGGAGCTGTTTTTT. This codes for CSALPDRNTGELFF.

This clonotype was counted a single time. The CDR3 region is CASSPLGRGSGEQFF. In nucleotides, the CDR3 is TGTGCCAGCAGCCCCCTCGGGAGGGGGAGTGGGGAGCAGTTCTTC. The chain is built from TRBV7-6 and TRBJ2-1; TRBD2 agrees at 8 bases. Germline V gene sequence: CDR1 SGHVS, CDR2 FNYEAQ. V gave up 5 bases and J gave up 10 bases; unmatched junction bases: 13. The CDR3 covers 15 residues.

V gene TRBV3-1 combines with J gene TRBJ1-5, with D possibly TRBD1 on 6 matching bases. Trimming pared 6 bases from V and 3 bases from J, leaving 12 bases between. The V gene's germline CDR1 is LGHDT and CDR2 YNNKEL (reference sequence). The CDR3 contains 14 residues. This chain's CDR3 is CASSQGRVNQPQHF. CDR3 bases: TGTGCCAGCAGTCAGGGGAGGGTCAATCAGCCCCAGCATTTT.

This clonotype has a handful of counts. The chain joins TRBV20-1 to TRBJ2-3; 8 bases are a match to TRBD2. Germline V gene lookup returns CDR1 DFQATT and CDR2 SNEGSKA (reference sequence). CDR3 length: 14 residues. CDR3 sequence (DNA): TGCAGATGTAGAACTAGCGGAACCACAGATACGCAGTATTTT. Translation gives CRCRTSGTTDTQYF.

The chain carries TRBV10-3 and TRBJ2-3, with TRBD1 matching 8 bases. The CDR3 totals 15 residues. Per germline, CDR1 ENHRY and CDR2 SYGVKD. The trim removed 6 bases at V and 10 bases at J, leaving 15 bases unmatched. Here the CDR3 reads CAIRGISGDRGAQYF. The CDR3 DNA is TGTGCCATCAGAGGTATTTCCGGCGACAGGGGAGCGCAGTATTTT.

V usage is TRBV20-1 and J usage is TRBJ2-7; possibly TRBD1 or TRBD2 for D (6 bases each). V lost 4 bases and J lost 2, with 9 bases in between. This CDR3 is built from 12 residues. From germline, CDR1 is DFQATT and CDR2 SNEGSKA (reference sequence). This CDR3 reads CSANREAYEQYV. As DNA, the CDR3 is TGCAGTGCTAACAGGGAGGCCTACGAGCAGTACGTC.

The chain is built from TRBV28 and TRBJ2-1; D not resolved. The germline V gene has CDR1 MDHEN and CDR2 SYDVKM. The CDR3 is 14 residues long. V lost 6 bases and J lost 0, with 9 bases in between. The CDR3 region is CASRGSYSYNEQFF. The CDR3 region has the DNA TGTGCCAGCAGGGGCAGTTACTCCTACAATGAGCAGTTCTTC.

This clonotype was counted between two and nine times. The CDR3 DNA sequence: TGTGCCAGCAGCCCTGACAGGGGAAAACAGCCCCAGCATTTT. Its translation: CASSPDRGKQPQHF. V gene TRBV3-1 combines with J gene TRBJ1-5; TRBD1 matches at 8 bases. CDR3 length: 14 residues. V lost 4 bases and J lost 7; bases outside the gene matches: 6. Germline lookup yields CDR1 LGHDT and CDR2 YNNKEL (reference sequence). The variable domain in full, with the rest retrieved from reference TRBV3-1 and TRBJ1-5, is DTAVSQTPKYLVTQMGNDKSIKCEQNLGHDTMYWYKQDSKKFLKIMFSYNNKELIINETVPNRFSPKSPDKAHLNLHINSLELGDSAVYFCASSPDRGKQPQHFGDGTRLSIL.

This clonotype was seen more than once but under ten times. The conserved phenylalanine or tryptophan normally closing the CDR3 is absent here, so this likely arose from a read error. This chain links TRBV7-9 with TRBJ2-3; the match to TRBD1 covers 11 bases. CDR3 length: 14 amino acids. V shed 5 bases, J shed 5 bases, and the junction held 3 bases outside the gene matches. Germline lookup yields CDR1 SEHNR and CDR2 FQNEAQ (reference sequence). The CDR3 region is CASSPGQGVDTQYY. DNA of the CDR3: TGTGCCAGCAGCCCGGGACAGGGGGTAGATACGCAGTATTAT.

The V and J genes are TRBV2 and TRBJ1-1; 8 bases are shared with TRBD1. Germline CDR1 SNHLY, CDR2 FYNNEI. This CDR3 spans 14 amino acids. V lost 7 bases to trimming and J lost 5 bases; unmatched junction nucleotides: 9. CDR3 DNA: TGTGCCAGCATCGTCGGACAGGGAGGAACTGAAGCTTTCTTT. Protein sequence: CASIVGQGGTEAFF.

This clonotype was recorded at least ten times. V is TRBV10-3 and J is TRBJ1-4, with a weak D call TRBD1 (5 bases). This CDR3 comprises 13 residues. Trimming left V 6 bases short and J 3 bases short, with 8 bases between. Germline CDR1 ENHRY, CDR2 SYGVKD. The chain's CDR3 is CAISQGSNEKLFF. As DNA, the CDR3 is TGTGCCATCAGCCAGGGATCTAATGAAAAACTGTTTTTT.

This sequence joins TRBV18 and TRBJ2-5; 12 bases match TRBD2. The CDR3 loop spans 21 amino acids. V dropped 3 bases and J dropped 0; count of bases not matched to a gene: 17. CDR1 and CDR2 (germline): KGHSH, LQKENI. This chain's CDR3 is CASSPYSTSGSLLTYQETQYF. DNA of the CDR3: TGTGCCAGCTCACCGTATTCGACTAGCGGGAGTTTATTGACGTACCAAGAGACCCAGTACTTC. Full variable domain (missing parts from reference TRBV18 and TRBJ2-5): NAGVMQNPRHLVRRRGQEARLRCSPMKGHSHVYWYRQLPEEGLKFMVYLQKENIIDESGMPKERFSAEFPKEGPSILRIQQVVRGDSAAYFCASSPYSTSGSLLTYQETQYFGPGTRLLVL.